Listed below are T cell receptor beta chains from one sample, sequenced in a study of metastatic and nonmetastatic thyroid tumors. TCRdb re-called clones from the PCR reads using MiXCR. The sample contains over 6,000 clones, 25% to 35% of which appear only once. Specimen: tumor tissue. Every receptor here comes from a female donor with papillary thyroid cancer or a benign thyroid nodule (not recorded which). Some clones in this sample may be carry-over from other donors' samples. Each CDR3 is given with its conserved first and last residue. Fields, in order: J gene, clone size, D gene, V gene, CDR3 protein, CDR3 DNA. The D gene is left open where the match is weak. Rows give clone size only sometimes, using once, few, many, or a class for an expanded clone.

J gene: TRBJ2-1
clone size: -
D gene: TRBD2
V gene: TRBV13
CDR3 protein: CASSRGIAGAVHEQFF
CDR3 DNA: TGTGCCAGCAGCAGGGGAATAGCGGGAGCCGTGCATGAGCAGTTCTTC

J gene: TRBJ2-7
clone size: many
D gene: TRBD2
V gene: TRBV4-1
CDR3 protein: CASSQDGGTSFHEQYF
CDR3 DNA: TGCGCCAGCAGCCAAGACGGCGGGACTAGCTTCCACGAGCAGTACTTC

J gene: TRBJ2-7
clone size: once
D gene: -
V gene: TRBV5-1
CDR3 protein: CASSLGGASYEQYF
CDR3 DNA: TGCGCCAGCAGCTTGGGAGGGGCTTCCTACGAGCAGTACTTC

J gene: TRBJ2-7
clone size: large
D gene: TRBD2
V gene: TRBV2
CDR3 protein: CASSGAGERYEQYF
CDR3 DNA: TGTGCCAGCAGCGGAGCGGGAGAGAGGTACGAGCAGTACTTC

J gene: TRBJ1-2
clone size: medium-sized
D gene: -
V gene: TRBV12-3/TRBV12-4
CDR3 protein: CASSLGRLRYGYTF
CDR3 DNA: TGTGCCAGCAGTTTGGGCCGACTCCGCTATGGCTACACCTTC

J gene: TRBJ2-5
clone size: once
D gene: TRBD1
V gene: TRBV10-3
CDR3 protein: CAIRGTGSQETPHF
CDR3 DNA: TGTGCCATCAGGGGGACAGGTTCTCAAGAGACCCCGCACTTC

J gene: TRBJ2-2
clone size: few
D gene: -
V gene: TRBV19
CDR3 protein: CASRNVGTGELFF
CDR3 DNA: TGTGCCAGTAGGAATGTGGGCACCGGGGAGCTGTTTTTT

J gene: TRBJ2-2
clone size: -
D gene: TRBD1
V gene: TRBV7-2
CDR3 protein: CASSRDRGLGGELFF
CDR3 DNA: TGTGCCAGCAGCCGGGACAGGGGGCTCGGCGGGGAGCTGTTTTTT

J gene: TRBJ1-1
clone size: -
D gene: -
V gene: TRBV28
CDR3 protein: CASIRWGIPEAFF
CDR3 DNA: TGTGCCAGCATCCGTTGGGGGATCCCTGAAGCTTTCTTT

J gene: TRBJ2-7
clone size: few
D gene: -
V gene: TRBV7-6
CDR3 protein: CTSSLDTGSYEQYF
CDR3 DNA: TGTACCAGCAGCTTAGACACAGGGTCCTACGAGCAGTACTTC

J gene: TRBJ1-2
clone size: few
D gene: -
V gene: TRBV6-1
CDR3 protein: CASRRDIGGTYGYTF
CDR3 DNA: TGTGCCAGCAGGAGGGACATCGGGGGGACCTATGGCTACACCTTC

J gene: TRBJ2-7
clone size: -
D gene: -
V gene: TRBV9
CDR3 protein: CASSGGGGLTYEQYF
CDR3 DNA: TGTGCCAGCAGCGGGGGTGGCGGGCTGACCTACGAGCAGTACTTC

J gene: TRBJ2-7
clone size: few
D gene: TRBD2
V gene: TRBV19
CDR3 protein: CASSSGRGYEQYF
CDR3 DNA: TGTGCCAGTAGCTCGGGGAGGGGCTACGAGCAGTACTTC

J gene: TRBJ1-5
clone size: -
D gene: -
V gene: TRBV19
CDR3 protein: CASSIRAWQPQHF
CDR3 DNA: TGTGCCAGTAGTATTCGGGCTTGGCAGCCCCAGCATTTT

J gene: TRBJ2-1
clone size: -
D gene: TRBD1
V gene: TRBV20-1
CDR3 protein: CSAESGYRGFYNEQFF
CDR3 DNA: TGCAGTGCTGAAAGCGGGTACAGGGGGTTCTACAATGAGCAGTTCTTC

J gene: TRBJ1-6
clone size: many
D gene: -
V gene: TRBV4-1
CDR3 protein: CASSQGTPSGNSPLHF
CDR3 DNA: TGCGCCAGCAGCCAGGGGACCCCTAGTGGAAATTCACCCCTCCACTTT

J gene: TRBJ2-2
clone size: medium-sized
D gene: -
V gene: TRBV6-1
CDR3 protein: CASSPTAGELFF
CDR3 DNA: TGTGCCAGCAGCCCCACGGCCGGGGAGCTGTTTTTT

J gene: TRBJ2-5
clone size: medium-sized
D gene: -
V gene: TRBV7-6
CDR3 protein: CASSYPQGTQYF
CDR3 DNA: TGTGCCAGCAGCTATCCACAGGGGACCCAGTACTTC

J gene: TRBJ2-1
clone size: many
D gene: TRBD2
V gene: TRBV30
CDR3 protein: CAWIGSGRSYNEQFF
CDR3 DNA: TGTGCCTGGATAGGTAGCGGGAGGTCCTACAATGAGCAGTTCTTC

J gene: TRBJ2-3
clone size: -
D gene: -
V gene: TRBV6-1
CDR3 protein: CASSVSGSTDTQYF
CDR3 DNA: TGTGCCAGCAGTGTAAGCGGGAGCACAGATACGCAGTATTTT

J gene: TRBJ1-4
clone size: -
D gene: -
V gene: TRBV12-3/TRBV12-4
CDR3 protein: CASSLREKLFF
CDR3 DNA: TGTGCCAGCAGTTTAAGGGAAAAACTGTTTTTT

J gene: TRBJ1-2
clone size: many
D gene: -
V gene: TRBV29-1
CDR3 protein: CSVDLIGGYTF
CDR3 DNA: TGCAGCGTTGATCTCATAGGGGGCTACACCTTC

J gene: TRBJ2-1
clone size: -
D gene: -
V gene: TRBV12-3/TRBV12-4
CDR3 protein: CASRWGAHNEQFF
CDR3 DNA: TGTGCCAGTAGATGGGGGGCCCACAATGAGCAGTTCTTC

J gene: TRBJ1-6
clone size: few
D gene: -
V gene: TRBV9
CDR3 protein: CASSASNSPLHF
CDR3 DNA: TGTGCCAGCAGCGCGTCCAATTCACCCCTCCACTTT

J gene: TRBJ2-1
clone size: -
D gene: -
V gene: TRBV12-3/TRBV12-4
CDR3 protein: CASSLYEQFF
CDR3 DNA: TGTGCCAGCAGTCTATATGAGCAGTTCTTC

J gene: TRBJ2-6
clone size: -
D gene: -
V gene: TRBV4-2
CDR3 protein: CASSQDLSGANVLTF
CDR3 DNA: TGTGCCAGCAGCCAAGACTTATCTGGGGCCAACGTCCTGACTTTC

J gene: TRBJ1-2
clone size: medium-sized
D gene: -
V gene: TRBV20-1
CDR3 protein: CSARDLNGYTF
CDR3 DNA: TGCAGTGCTAGAGATTTGAATGGCTACACCTTC

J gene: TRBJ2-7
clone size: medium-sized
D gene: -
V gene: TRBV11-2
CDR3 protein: CASSFGPKSYEQYF
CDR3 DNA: TGTGCCAGCAGCTTTGGTCCCAAATCCTACGAGCAGTACTTC

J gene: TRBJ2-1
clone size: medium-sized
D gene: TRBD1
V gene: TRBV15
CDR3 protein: CATSRRGLNEQFF
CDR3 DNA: TGTGCCACCAGCAGAAGGGGGCTCAATGAGCAGTTCTTC

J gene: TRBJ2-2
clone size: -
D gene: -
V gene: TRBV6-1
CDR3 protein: CASEPSTGRNTGELFF
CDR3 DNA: TGTGCCAGCGAGCCTTCGACAGGACGGAACACCGGGGAGCTGTTTTTT

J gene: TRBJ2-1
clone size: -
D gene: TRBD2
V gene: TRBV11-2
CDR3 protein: CASSLGTIGRDAEQFF
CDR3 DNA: TGTGCCAGCAGCTTAGGGACTATTGGGAGGGATGCTGAGCAGTTCTTC

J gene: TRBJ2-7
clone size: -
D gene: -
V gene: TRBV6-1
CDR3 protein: CASRAPNKGEQYF
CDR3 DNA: TGTGCCAGCAGGGCACCCAATAAGGGGGAGCAGTACTTC

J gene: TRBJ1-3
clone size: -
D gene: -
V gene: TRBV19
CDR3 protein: CASRDSRNTIYF
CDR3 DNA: TGTGCCAGCCGAGACAGTCGAAACACCATATATTTT

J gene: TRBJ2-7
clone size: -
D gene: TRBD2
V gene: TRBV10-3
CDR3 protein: CAISGGIAGTGREQYF
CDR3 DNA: TGTGCCATCAGTGGGGGGATAGCGGGAACGGGGCGCGAGCAGTACTTC

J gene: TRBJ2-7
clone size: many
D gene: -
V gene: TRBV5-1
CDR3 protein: CASSSSYEQYF
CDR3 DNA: TGCGCCAGCAGCTCCTCCTACGAGCAGTACTTC

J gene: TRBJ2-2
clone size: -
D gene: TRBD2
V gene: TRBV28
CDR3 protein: CASSSTSGSHGELFF
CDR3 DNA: TGTGCCAGCAGTTCGACTAGCGGGAGTCACGGGGAGCTGTTTTTT

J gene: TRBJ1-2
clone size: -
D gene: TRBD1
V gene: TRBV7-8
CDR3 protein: CASSTGGQGAYGYTF
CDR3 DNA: TGTGCCAGCAGCACGGGGGGACAGGGGGCGTATGGCTACACCTTC

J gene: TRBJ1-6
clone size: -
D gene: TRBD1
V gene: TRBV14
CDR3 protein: CASSYLRRTGDNSPLHF
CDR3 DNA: TGTGCCAGCAGCTACCTCAGAAGGACAGGGGATAATTCACCCCTCCACTTT

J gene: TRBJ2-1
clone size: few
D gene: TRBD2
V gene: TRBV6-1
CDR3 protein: CASSEAGSGRSSYNEQFF
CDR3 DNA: TGTGCCAGCAGTGAAGCGGGTAGCGGGAGATCCTCCTACAATGAGCAGTTCTTC

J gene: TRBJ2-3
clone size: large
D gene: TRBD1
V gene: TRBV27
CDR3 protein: CASSFWDRATDTQYF
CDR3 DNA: TGTGCCAGCAGTTTTTGGGACAGGGCAACAGATACGCAGTATTTT

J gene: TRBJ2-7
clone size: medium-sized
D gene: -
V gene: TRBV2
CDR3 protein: CASVTGLTYEQYF
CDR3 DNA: TGTGCCAGCGTCACAGGGCTCACCTACGAGCAGTACTTC

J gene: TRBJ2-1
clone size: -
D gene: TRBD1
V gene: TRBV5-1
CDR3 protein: CASSLASVFQGDNEQFF
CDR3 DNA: TGCGCCAGCAGCTTGGCCTCGGTCTTCCAGGGGGACAATGAGCAGTTCTTC

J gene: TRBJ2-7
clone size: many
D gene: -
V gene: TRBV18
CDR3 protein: CASSPDSIGDEQYF
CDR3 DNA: TGTGCCAGCTCTCCTGACAGCATTGGCGACGAGCAGTACTTC

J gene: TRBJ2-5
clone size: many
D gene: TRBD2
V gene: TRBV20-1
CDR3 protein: CSARDAGGLETQYF
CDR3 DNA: TGCAGTGCTAGAGACGCGGGGGGCCTTGAGACCCAGTACTTC

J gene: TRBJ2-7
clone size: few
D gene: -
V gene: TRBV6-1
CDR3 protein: CASSPRTGSLDEQYF
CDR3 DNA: TGTGCCAGCAGCCCCAGGACTGGATCCTTGGACGAGCAGTACTTC

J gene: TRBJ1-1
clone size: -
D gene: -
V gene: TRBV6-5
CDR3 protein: CASSYVRSVGSTEAFF
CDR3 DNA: TGTGCCAGCAGTTACGTCCGGTCGGTGGGGAGCACTGAAGCTTTCTTT

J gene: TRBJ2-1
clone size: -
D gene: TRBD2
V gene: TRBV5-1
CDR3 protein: CASSSSLLASGVGYNEQFF
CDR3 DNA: TGCGCCAGCAGCTCCTCCCTGCTGGCTAGCGGGGTGGGATACAATGAGCAGTTCTTC

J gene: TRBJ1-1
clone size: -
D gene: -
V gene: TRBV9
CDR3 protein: CASSPWDTGTEAFF
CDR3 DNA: TGTGCCAGCAGCCCTTGGGACACGGGCACTGAAGCTTTCTTT

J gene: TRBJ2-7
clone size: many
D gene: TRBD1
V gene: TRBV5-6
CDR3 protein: CASSSTGNDYEQYF
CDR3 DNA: TGTGCCAGCAGCTCGACAGGGAACGACTACGAGCAGTACTTC

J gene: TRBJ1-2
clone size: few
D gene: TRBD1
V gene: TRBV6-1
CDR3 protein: CASLGAGGAGYGYTF
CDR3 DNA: TGTGCCAGCCTCGGGGCAGGGGGCGCTGGCTATGGCTACACCTTC

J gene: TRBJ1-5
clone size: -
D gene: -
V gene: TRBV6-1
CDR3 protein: CASSEARGKHF
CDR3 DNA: TGTGCCAGCAGTGAAGCGCGGGGGAAGCATTTT

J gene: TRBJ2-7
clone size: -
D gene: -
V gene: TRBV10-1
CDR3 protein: CASSESGQGGNYEQYF
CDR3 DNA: TGCGCCAGCAGTGAGTCGGGTCAGGGGGGTAACTACGAGCAGTACTTC

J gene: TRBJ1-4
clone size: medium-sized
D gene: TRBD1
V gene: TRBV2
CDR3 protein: CASSSGTDNEKLFF
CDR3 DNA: TGTGCCAGCAGTTCCGGGACAGACAATGAAAAACTGTTTTTT

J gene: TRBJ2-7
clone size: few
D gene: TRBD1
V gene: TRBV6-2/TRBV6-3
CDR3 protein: CASTRQGLYEQYF
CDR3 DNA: TGTGCCAGTACGCGACAGGGCCTCTACGAGCAGTACTTC

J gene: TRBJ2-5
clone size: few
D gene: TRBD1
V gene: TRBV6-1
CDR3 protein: CASSQRTGGEETQYF
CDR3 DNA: TGTGCCAGTAGCCAAAGGACAGGTGGCGAGGAGACCCAGTACTTC

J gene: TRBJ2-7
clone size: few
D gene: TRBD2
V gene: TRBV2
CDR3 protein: CASSDTGRESEQYF
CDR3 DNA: TGTGCCAGCAGTGATACCGGGAGGGAGTCCGAGCAGTACTTC

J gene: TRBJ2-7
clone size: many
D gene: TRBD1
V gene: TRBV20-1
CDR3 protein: CSARGSGTGVYEQYF
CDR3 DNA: TGCAGTGCTAGAGGGTCCGGGACAGGGGTTTACGAGCAGTACTTC